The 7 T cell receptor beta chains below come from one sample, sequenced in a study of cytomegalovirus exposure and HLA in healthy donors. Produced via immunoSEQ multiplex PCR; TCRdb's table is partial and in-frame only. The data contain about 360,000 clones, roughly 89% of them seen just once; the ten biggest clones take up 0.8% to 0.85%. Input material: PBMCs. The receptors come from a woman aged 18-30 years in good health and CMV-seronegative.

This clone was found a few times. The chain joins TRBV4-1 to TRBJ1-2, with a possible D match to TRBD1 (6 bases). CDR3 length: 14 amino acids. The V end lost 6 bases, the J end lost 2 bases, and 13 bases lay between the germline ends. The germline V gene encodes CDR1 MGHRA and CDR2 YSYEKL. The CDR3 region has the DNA TGCGCCAGCAGGCCGGGGGGCGGAAACTATGGCTACACCTTC. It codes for CASRPGGGNYGYTF.

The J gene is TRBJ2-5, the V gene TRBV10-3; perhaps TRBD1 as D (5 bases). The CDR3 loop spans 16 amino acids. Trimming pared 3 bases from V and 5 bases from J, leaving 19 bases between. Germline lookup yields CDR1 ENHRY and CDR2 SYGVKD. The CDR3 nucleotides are TGTGCCATCAGTGACAGGCAGGGCCCCCTCCAGGAGACCCAGTACTTC. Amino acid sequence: CAISDRQGPLQETQYF.

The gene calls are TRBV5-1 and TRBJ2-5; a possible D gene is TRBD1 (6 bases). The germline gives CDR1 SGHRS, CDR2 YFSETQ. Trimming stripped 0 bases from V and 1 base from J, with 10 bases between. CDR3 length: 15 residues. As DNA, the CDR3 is TGCGCCAGCAGCTTGGTCGGACAGATCCAAGAGACCCAGTACTTC. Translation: CASSLVGQIQETQYF.

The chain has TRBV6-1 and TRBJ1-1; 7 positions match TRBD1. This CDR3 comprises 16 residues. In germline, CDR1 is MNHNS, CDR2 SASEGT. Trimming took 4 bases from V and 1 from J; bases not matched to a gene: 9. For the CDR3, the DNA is TGTGCCAGCAGTGCGCAGGGGGTCCGAAGGAACACTGAAGCTTTCTTT. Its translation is CASSAQGVRRNTEAFF.

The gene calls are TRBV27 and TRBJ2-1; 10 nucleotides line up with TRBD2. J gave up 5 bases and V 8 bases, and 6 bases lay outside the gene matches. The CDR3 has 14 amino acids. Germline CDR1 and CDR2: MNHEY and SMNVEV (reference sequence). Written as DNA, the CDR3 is TGTGCCAGCCTAAGCGGGAGGGCCGACAATGAGCAGTTCTTC. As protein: CASLSGRADNEQFF.

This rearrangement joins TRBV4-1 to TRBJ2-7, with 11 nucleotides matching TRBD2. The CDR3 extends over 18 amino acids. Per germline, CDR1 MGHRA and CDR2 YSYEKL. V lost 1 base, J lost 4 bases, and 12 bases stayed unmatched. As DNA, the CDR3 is TGCGCCAGCAGCCAAGTCTCTAGCGGGAGGTCTCGGTGGTACGAGCAGTACTTC. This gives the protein CASSQVSSGRSRWYEQYF.

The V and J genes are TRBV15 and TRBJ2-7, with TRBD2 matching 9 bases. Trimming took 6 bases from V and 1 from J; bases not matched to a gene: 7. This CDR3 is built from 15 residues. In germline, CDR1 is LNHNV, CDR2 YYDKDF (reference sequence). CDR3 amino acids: CATRSTSGISYEQYF. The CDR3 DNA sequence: TGTGCCACCAGATCGACTAGCGGCATTTCCTACGAGCAGTACTTC.